The source of this T cell receptor beta chain is a study of blood T cell repertoires in COVID-19. On the study more broadly: The samples span acute and convalescent COVID-19 from the United States, Italy and Spain.

The CDR3 length is 13 residues. The V gene end was trimmed by 5 bases and the J gene end by 4 bases; junction bases not matched to a gene: 4. Germline assignment: CDR1 SGHTA and CDR2 FQGNSA. The authors' processing: Estimation of nucleated cell counts was performed using reference gene primer amplification. Assay used: immunoSEQ multiplex PCR; TCRdb lists only in-frame clones, some missing. Clonal size and the V and J genes are those of that table, whereas D and trimming came from the DNA. Among approximately 110,000 clones listed, 85% to 90% were seen once. Source material: peripheral blood. This sequence originates from a woman between 50 and 59 years old with acute or convalescent COVID-19. This chain joins TRBV7-2 and TRBJ1-2; 7 bases fit TRBD1. The CDR3: CASSRDSFYGYTF. CDR3 coding DNA: TGTGCCAGCAGCCGGGACAGTTTCTATGGCTACACCTTC.